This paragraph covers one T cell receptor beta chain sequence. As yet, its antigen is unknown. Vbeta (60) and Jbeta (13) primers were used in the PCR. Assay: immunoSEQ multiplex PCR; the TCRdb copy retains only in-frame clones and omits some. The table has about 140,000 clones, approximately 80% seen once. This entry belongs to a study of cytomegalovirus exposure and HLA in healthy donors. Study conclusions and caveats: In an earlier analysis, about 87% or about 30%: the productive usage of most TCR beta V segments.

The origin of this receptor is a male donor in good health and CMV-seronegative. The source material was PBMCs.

The CDR3 region is CASSIGQGFSSYEQYF. The CDR3 DNA reads as TGTGCCAGTAGTATAGGGCAGGGCTTTTCCTCCTACGAGCAGTACTTC. The chain joins TRBV19 to TRBJ2-7; a possible D gene is TRBD1 (5 bases). CDR1 LNHDA and CDR2 SQIVND come from the germline V gene (reference sequence). V lost 1 base, J lost 0 bases, and 13 bases lay in between. CDR3 length equals 16 residues.